What follows are 17 T cell receptor beta chains derived from one specimen sequenced in a study of T cells in Graves' hyperthyroidism and ophthalmopathy. RNA transcripts provided the source from which TCR beta CDR3 regions were amplified. The HTBI primer set was used in a first-round RT-PCR of the TCR CDR3. TCRdb re-derived calls from the multiplex PCR reads in MiXCR, one entry per CDR3 protein. The sample lists nearly 750,000 distinct CDR3 sequences, roughly 32% seen once, with about a third in the top ten. Sequenced sample: blood. These receptors all come from a woman aged 40 to 49 with Graves' hyperthyroidism.

The table lists this clonotype with a few counts. Sequence at one end of the junction differs from germline and may be a read error. The chain has TRBV10-3 and TRBJ1-2; 12 nucleotides agree with TRBD1. The length of the CDR3 is 14 residues. Germline CDR1 and CDR2: ENHRY and SYGVKD. CDR3 nucleotides: TGTGCCAGCAGTCAGGGACAGGGGGCGCGGGGCTACACCTTC. As protein: CASSQGQGARGYTF.

This clonotype has at least ten counts. V is TRBV20-1 and J is TRBJ1-1, with TRBD1 identical over 7 bases. Per germline, CDR1 DFQATT and CDR2 SNEGSKA (reference sequence). The CDR3 has 12 residues. J gave up 7 bases and V 3 bases, and 5 bases lay outside the gene matches. The CDR3 bases are TGCAGTGCTAGGGGACAGACTCTTGAAGCTTTCTTT. Its translation: CSARGQTLEAFF.

The chain couples TRBV20-1 to TRBJ2-7; 9 positions agree with TRBD2. The CDR3 loop spans 15 amino acids. Per the germline V gene, CDR1 is DFQATT and CDR2 is SNEGSKA (reference sequence). V shed 4 bases and J 2 bases; nucleotides not matched to a gene: 9. The CDR3 here is CSAMGLAGSAYEQYF. CDR3 sequence (DNA): TGCAGTGCTATGGGGCTAGCGGGAAGCGCCTACGAGCAGTACTTC.

V is TRBV6-5 and J is TRBJ2-7, with 8 bases aligning to TRBD1. This CDR3 region has 15 residues. From germline, CDR1 is MNHEY and CDR2 SVGAGI. V lost 5 bases and J lost 3; bases outside the gene matches: 9. The CDR3 loop reads CASSAGGDGIYEQYF. The CDR3 DNA sequence: TGTGCCAGCAGTGCAGGGGGCGACGGTATCTACGAGCAGTACTTC.

As for this clonotype: This may arise from a read error, as a much more abundant clone is one base away. The V gene is TRBV19, the J gene TRBJ2-7; 8 positions match TRBD2. Germline CDR1 is LNHDA and CDR2 is SQIVND (reference sequence). The CDR3 has 15 amino acids. The V gene end was trimmed by 6 bases and the J gene end by 5 bases; junction bases not matched to a gene: 12. The CDR3 bases are TGTGCCAGTAGCCCCTCTGGCGGGAGGATCGACGAGCAGTACTTC. As protein: CASSPSGGRIDEQYF.

The chain combines TRBV10-3 with TRBJ2-7; TRBD2 might be the D (5 bases). This CDR3 has 13 residues. Per the germline V gene, CDR1 is ENHRY and CDR2 is SYGVKD. V lost 8 bases to trimming and J lost 3 bases, with 14 bases between them. CDR3 bases: TGTGCCATCCGTAGGCCGGCGGGCTACGAGCAGTACTTC. It codes for CAIRRPAGYEQYF.

J is TRBJ2-5 and V is TRBV7-2; maybe TRBD1 (6 bases). CDR3 length: 15 residues. CDR1 is SGHTA, CDR2 FQGNSA, per germline. Trimming pared 6 bases from V and 5 bases from J, leaving 19 bases between. The CDR3 nucleotides read TGTGCCAGCAGTTATAATCAGGGGCACGGGGAGACCCAGTACTTC. This gives the protein CASSYNQGHGETQYF.

The gene calls are TRBV19 and TRBJ2-7, with D possibly TRBD2 on 8 matching bases. CDR3 length equals 13 residues. The V end lost 8 bases, the J end lost 6 bases, and 17 bases lay between the germline ends. Germline lookup yields CDR1 LNHDA and CDR2 SQIVND (reference sequence). CDR3 sequence: CASQGQAGGEQYF. CDR3 coding DNA: TGTGCCAGTCAAGGACAGGCGGGAGGCGAGCAGTACTTC.

This clonotype appeared many times. J is TRBJ1-1 and V is TRBV7-3, with D tentatively TRBD1 (5 bases). This CDR3 has 14 residues. CDR1 is SGHTA, CDR2 FQGTGA, per germline. Trimming removed 0 bases at V and 8 bases at J, with 13 bases between. The CDR3 region has the DNA TGTGCCAGCAGCTTAACGACGGGAGGGGCGGAAGCTTTCTTT. Its protein is CASSLTTGGAEAFF. Combining the CDR3 with reference TRBV7-3 and TRBJ1-1 gives the whole variable domain GAGVSQTPSNKVTEKGKYVELRCDPISGHTALYWYRQSLGQGPEFLIYFQGTGAADDSGLPNDRFFAVRPEGSVSTLKIQRTERGDSAVYLCASSLTTGGAEAFFGQGTRLTVV.

This clonotype was seen a handful of times. Compared with germline, one end of the junction differs, possibly owing to a read error. This sequence joins TRBV7-2 and TRBJ1-3; a possible D gene is TRBD1 (5 bases). CDR3 length equals 15 residues. The V gene's germline CDR1 is SGHTA and CDR2 FQGNSA. This CDR3 is CASSPTESSGNTIYF. The DNA for the CDR3 is TGCGCCAGCAGCCCGACAGAGAGCTCTGGAAACACCATATATTTT.

V and J are TRBV10-3 and TRBJ1-5; D is possibly TRBD1 (5 bases). CDR1 is ENHRY and CDR2 is SYGVKD in the germline V gene. V was shortened by 5 bases and J by 6 bases, with 11 bases between the two germline ends. This CDR3 is built from 13 residues. The CDR3 here is CAISFGGSQPQHF. CDR3 in DNA: TGTGCCATCAGTTTCGGGGGAAGTCAGCCCCAGCATTTT.

This CDR3 is CAWSRTSTSNYGYTF. The CDR3 nucleotides are TGTGCCTGGAGTCGTACGTCAACTTCTAACTATGGCTACACCTTC. The V call is TRBV30, the J call TRBJ1-2, with D unclear. The germline V gene has CDR1 GTSNPN and CDR2 SVGIG (reference sequence). The CDR3 runs to 15 residues. With 2 bases removed from V and 0 bases from J, the gap between germline ends came to 13 bases.

The V call is TRBV13, the J call TRBJ2-7; no clear D gene. The germline gives CDR1 PRHDT, CDR2 FYEKMQ (reference sequence). CDR3 length: 12 amino acids. Trimming shortened V by 1 base and J by 7 bases, and 8 bases separated the two germline ends. CDR3 coding DNA: TGTGCCAGCAGCTTAGCTCTGGAGGAGCAGTACTTC. It is translated as CASSLALEEQYF.

This clonotype was seen many times. The CDR3 DNA sequence: TGTGCCATCAGTGGTAAGGCAGACAACACTGAAGCTTTCTTT. Protein: CAISGKADNTEAFF. The chain links TRBV10-3 to TRBJ1-1; D is undetermined. CDR3 size: 14 residues. Germline values: CDR1 ENHRY, CDR2 SYGVKD. V was trimmed by 4 bases and J by 2 bases, leaving 11 bases between them.

This clonotype came up many times. The chain joins TRBV29-1 to TRBJ1-3, with 7 bases lining up with TRBD1. V dropped 6 bases and J dropped 4; count of bases not matched to a gene: 3. This CDR3 comprises 12 residues. CDR1 is SQVTM, CDR2 ANQGSEA, per germline. The DNA of the CDR3 is TGCAGCGTCGGGACAGCCGGAAACACCATATATTTT. The encoded protein is CSVGTAGNTIYF.

A word on this clonotype: This clone may be a read error of a much larger clone one base away. V usage is TRBV2 and J usage is TRBJ2-2; D gene uncertain. The V gene's germline CDR1 is SNHLY and CDR2 FYNNEI. This CDR3 region has 11 residues. The CDR3 loop reads CTSKASGELFF. CDR3 bases: TGTACCAGCAAGGCTTCCGGGGAGCTGTTTTTT.

This clonotype was picked up a small number of times. The J gene is TRBJ2-3, the V gene TRBV2; possibly TRBD1 for D (5 bases). CDR3 length: 14 residues. Germline-derived CDR1 and CDR2 are SNHLY and FYNNEI. V was clipped by 7 bases and J by 4 bases, with 15 bases between them. CDR3 coding DNA: TGTGCCAGCAAGGAACAGGCCCTCGCAGATACGCAGTATTTT. This translates into CASKEQALADTQYF.